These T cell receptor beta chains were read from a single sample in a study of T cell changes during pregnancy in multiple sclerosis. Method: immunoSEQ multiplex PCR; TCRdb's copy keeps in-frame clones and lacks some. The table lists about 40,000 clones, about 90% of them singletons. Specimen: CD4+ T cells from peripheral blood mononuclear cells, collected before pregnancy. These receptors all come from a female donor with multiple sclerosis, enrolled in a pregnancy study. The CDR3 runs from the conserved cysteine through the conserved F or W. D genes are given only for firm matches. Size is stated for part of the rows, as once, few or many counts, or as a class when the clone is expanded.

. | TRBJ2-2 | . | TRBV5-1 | TGCGCCAGCAGCCTAGGACTGTCCGGGGAGCTGTTTTTT | CASSLGLSGELFF
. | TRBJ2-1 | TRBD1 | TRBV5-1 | TGCGCCAGCAGCTTGGGGGACAGGGCCCACAATGAGCAGTTCTTC | CASSLGDRAHNEQFF
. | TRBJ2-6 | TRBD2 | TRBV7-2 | TGTGCCAGCCGCTTAGGAAGCGGGAGGGCCGTTGGGGCCAACGTCCTGACTTTC | CASRLGSGRAVGANVLTF
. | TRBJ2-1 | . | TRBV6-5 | TGTGCCAGCAGTTACGGTCGGAATGAGCAGTTCTTC | CASSYGRNEQFF
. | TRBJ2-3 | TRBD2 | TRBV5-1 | TGCGCCAGCAGCCCTAATATAGCGGGAGCGCACGATACGCAGTATTTT | CASSPNIAGAHDTQYF
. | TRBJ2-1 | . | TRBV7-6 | TGTGCCAGCAGCTTAGTTCGTGATGAGCAGTTCTTC | CASSLVRDEQFF
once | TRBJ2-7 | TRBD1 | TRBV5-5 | TGTGCCAGCAGCTTGGGGGGGGACAGGTCCTCCTACGAGCAGTACTTC | CASSLGGDRSSYEQYF
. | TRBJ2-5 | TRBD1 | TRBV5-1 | TGCGCCAGCAGCCCGTCGACAGGGGGCAGGCGGGAGACCCAGTACTTC | CASSPSTGGRRETQYF
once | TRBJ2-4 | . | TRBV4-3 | TGCGCCAGCAGCCTCATCGGGACAACAAACATTCAGTACTTC | CASSLIGTTNIQYF
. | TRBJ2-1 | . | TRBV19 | TGTGCCAGTACCAAGGGGGGGGAATTCCGTTCCTCCTACAATGAGCAGTTCTTC | CASTKGGEFRSSYNEQFF
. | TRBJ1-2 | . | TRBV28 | TGTGCCAGCAGTTTTTACCCGCAGGACTACACCTTC | CASSFYPQDYTF
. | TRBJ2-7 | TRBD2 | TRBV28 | TGTGCCAGCAGTCAAACTAGCGGGAGAAGAGTCGAGCAGTACTTC | CASSQTSGRRVEQYF
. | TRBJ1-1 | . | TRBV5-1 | TGCGCCAGCAGCCCGGGAGGCGGGACAACGAACACTGAAGCTTTCTTT | CASSPGGGTTNTEAFF
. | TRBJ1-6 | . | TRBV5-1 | TGCGCCAGCAGCTTGCTGGCGGGGTCCTATAATTCACCCCTCCACTTT | CASSLLAGSYNSPLHF
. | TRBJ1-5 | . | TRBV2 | TGTGCCAGCAGTGCGGGGAGAAATAGCAATCAGCCCCAGCATTTT | CASSAGRNSNQPQHF
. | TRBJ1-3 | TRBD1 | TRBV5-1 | TGCGCCAGCAGCCAAAGGACAGGCTCGGGAAACACCATATATTTT | CASSQRTGSGNTIYF
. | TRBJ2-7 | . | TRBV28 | TGTGCCAGCATCCCTCGGCGGGGTTACGAGCAGTACTTC | CASIPRRGYEQYF
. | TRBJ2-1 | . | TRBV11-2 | TGTGCCAGCAGCTTAGCCGGGGCAGGGAGGTCCTACAATGAGCAGTTCTTC | CASSLAGAGRSYNEQFF
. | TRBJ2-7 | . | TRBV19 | TGTGCCAGTAGTCTTCGGGGAACCTCCTACGAGCAGTACTTC | CASSLRGTSYEQYF
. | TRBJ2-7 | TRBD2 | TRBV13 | TGTGCCAGCAGCGATAGCGGGAGGGGGGGCTACGAGCAGTACTTC | CASSDSGRGGYEQYF
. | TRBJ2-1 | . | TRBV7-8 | TGTGCCAGCAGCCTAAGCACCGGGACAAGACCAGACAATGAGCAGTTCTTC | CASSLSTGTRPDNEQFF
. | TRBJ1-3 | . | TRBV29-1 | TGCAGCGTTTCGTCCGGGACACCTGGAAACACCATATATTTT | CSVSSGTPGNTIYF
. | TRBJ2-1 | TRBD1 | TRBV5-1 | TGCGCCAGCAGCAATCAGGGGGTAGGTCCCGATGAGCAGTTCTTC | CASSNQGVGPDEQFF
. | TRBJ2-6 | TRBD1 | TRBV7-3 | TGTGCCAGCAGCTCCGACAGGGCTGGGGCCAACGTCCTGACTTTC | CASSSDRAGANVLTF
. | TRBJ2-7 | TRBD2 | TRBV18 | TGTGCCAGCTCACCAAAAGCGGGAGGGGGCCACGAGCAGTACTTC | CASSPKAGGGHEQYF
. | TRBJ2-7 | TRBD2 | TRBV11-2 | TGTGCCAGCAGCCTAGCGGGAGGTTCCTACGAGCAGTACTTC | CASSLAGGSYEQYF
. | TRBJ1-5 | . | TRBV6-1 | TGTGCCAGCAGTGAAAGCCCTGCCAGGGGAATAGGGGCAAATCAGCCCCAGCATTTT | CASSESPARGIGANQPQHF
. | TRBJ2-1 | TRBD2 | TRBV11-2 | TGTGCCAGCAGCTTAGGGGAGGGGAATGAGCAGTTCTTC | CASSLGEGNEQFF
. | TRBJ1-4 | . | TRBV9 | TGTGCCAGCAGCACCCGTGGGGAGAATGAAAAACTGTTTTTT | CASSTRGENEKLFF
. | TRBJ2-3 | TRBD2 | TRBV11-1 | TGTGCCAGCAGCTTGTCTTTCGGGAGGGAGGTGGATACGCAGTATTTT | CASSLSFGREVDTQYF
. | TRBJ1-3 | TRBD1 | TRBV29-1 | TGCAGCGCTCAGGGGGCTGGAAACACCATATATTTT | CSAQGAGNTIYF
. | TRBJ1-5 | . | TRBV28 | TGTGCCAGCAGTTACGGGTCCCAGCCCCAGCATTTT | CASSYGSQPQHF
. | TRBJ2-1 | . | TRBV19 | TGTGCCAGTAGTCCCCGGAGGGGCTCCTACAATGAGCAGTTCTTC | CASSPRRGSYNEQFF